The T cell receptor beta chain described here comes from a study of T-cell memory formation after mild COVID-19. Study background: TCR clusters showed largely donor specificity. Study-level points and caveats: CD4+ contracting clones lay mainly in CM and EM, CD8+ ones in EMRA. Clones that shrank (day 15 to 85) were balanced CD4/CD8, whereas later expanders leaned CD4+.

V shed 5 bases, J shed 10 bases, and the junction held 6 bases outside the gene matches. There are 14 residues in the CDR3. Germline V gene sequence: CDR1 LGHDT, CDR2 YNNKEL (reference sequence). This clonotype was observed a few times. Its antigen is undetermined. TCRdb reanalysed the 5' RACE reads using MiXCR and keeps one entry per CDR3 protein. The sample lists approximately 560,000 distinct CDR3 sequences, around 16% occurring once. The specimen sequenced was PBMCs or a T cell subset sorted from them (not recorded which). This rearrangement joins TRBV3-1 to TRBJ2-3; the match to TRBD2 covers 13 bases. The sequence was collected from an adult woman who had mild COVID-19 (a few samples of this study predate the infection). Cell type and time point are not known. CDR3 DNA sequence: TGTGCCAGCAGCGGACTAGCGGGGGCCCGAGCGCAGTATTTT. Amino acids: CASSGLAGARAQYF.